The 7 T cell receptor beta chains below were found in one sample sequenced in a study of CD8 T cell repertoires and HIV-1 epitope variants. This table comes from immunoSEQ multiplex PCR, and its TCRdb copy is limited to in-frame clones, with some not included. This table has more than 85,000 clones, 60% to 80% appearing once. The sample consisted of uncultured baseline CD8+ T cells from peripheral blood mononuclear cells (PBMCs). These receptors were taken from a male donor with HIV.

The rearrangement uses TRBV7-6 and TRBJ2-7; D gene unclear. The V end was cut by 5 bases, the J end by 3 bases, with 14 bases between. Germline V gives CDR1 SGHVS, CDR2 FNYEAQ. The CDR3 sequence is 14 residues long. CDR3 coding DNA: TGTGCCAGCAGCCTAGAGGACGGCCGCTACGAGCAGTACTTC. Translating gives CASSLEDGRYEQYF.

V gene TRBV7-6 combines with J gene TRBJ1-2, with TRBD1 identical over 12 bases. CDR1 is SGHVS, CDR2 FNYEAQ, per germline. This CDR3 is 17 amino acids long. V lost 4 bases, J lost 3 bases, and 9 bases stayed unmatched. This CDR3 is CASSSGTGGQRDYGYTF. The CDR3 DNA reads as TGTGCCAGCAGCTCCGGGACAGGGGGCCAGAGGGACTATGGCTACACCTTC.

The chain joins TRBV6-5 to TRBJ1-5; no reliable D call. There are 13 residues in the CDR3. Per the germline V gene, CDR1 is MNHEY and CDR2 is SVGAGI. Trimming cost V 6 bases and J 11 bases, with 17 bases left between them. Written as DNA, the CDR3 is TGTGCCAGCAGGGTGGGAGGCGGTAAGACCCAGCATTTT. Translating gives CASRVGGGKTQHF.

This chain joins TRBV4-3 and TRBJ1-3; D is undetermined. Trimming cost V 0 bases and J 4 bases, with 19 bases left between them. The CDR3 is 18 residues long. CDR1 is LGHNA and CDR2 is YSLEER in the germline V gene. Here the CDR3 DNA reads TGCGCCAGCAGCCAAGATGAGGTGGCCGGCGTAGCAGGAAACACCATATATTTT. Its translation is CASSQDEVAGVAGNTIYF.

The V and J genes are TRBV2 and TRBJ1-2, with a weak D call TRBD1 (5 bases). The CDR3 totals 13 residues. CDR1 is SNHLY and CDR2 is FYNNEI in the germline V gene. V was pared by 4 bases and J by 6 bases, with 12 bases between. CDR3 amino acids: CASSGQGYNGYTF. The CDR3 DNA follows: TGTGCCAGCAGTGGGCAGGGTTATAATGGCTACACCTTC.

This rearrangement joins TRBV6-5 to TRBJ2-1, with no clear D. CDR3 length: 12 amino acids. Trimming left V 9 bases short and J 3 bases short, with 9 bases between. Germline CDR1 and CDR2: MNHEY and SVGAGI. The CDR3 coding sequence is TGTGCCAGTGAAAATGACTACAATGAGCAGTTCTTC. It translates to CASENDYNEQFF.

This clone was seen a few times. V and J are TRBV9 and TRBJ2-7; a weak D match, TRBD2 (6 bases). The V gene lost 0 bases and the J gene lost 7 bases, with 17 bases spanning the gap. CDR1 and CDR2 from the germline V gene are SGDLS and YYNGEE. The CDR3 runs 15 residues. The CDR3 loop reads CASSVGAGSPLEQYF. The DNA of the CDR3 is TGTGCCAGCAGCGTAGGGGCGGGGAGCCCCCTGGAGCAGTACTTC.